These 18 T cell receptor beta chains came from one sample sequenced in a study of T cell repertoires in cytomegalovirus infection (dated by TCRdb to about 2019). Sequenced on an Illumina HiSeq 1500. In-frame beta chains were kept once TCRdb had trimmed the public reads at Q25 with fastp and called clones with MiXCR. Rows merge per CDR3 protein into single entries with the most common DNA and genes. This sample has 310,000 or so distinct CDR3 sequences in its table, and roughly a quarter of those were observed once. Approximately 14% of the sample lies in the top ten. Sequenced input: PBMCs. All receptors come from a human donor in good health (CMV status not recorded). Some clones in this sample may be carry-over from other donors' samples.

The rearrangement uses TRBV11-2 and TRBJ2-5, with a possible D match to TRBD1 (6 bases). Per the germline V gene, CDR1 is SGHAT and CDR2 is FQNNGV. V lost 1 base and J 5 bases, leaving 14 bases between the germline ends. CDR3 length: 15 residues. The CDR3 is CASSLGLQGKETQYF. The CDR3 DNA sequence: TGTGCCAGCAGCTTAGGATTGCAGGGGAAGGAGACCCAGTACTTC.

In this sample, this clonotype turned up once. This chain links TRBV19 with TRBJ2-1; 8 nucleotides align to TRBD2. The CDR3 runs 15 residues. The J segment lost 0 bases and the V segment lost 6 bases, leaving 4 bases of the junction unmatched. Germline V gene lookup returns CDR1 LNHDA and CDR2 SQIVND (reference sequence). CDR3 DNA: TGTGCCAGTAGCGGGAGGGGACTCTCCTACAATGAGCAGTTCTTC. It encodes CASSGRGLSYNEQFF.

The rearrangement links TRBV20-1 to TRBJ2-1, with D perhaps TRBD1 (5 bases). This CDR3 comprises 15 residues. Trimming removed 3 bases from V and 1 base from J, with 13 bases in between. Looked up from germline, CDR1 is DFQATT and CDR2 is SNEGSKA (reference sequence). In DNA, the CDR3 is TGCAGTGCTAGGAGTTTCCAGGGATCCTACAATGAGCAGTTCTTC. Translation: CSARSFQGSYNEQFF.

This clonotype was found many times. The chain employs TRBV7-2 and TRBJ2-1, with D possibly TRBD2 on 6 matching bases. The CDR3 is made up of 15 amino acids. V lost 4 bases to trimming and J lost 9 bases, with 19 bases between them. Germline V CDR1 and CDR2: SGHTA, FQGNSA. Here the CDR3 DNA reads TGTGCCAGCAGCTCCCGCTGGCCAGCGGGTACTGAGCAGTTCTTC. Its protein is CASSSRWPAGTEQFF.

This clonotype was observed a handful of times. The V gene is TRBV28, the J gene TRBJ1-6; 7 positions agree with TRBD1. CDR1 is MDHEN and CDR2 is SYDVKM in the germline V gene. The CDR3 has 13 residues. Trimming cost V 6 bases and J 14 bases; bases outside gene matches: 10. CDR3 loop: CASRPATGTALHF. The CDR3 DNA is TGTGCCAGCAGACCAGCGACAGGGACGGCCCTCCACTTT.

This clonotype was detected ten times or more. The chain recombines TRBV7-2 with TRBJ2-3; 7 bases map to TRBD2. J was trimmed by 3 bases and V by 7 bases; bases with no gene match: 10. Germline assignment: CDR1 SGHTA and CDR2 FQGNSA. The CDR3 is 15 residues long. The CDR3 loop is CASKIVGGSTDTQYF. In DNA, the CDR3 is TGTGCCAGCAAGATCGTGGGCGGGAGTACAGATACGCAGTATTTT.

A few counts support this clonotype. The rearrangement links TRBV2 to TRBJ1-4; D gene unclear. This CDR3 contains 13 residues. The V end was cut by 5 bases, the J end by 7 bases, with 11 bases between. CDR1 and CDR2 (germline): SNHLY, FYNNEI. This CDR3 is CASSSGRGEKLFF. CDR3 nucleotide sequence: TGTGCCAGCAGTTCCGGACGGGGTGAAAAACTGTTTTTT.

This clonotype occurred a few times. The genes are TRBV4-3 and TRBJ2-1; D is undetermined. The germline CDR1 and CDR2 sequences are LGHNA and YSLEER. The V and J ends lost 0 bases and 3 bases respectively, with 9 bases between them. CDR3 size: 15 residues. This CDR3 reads CASSQEPLGYNEQFF. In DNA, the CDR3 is TGCGCCAGCAGCCAAGAGCCCCTGGGCTACAATGAGCAGTTCTTC.

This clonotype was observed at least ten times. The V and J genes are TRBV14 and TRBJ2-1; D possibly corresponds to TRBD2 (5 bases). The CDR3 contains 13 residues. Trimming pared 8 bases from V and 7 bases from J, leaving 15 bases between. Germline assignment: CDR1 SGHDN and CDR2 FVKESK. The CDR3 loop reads CASRLNGVNEQFF. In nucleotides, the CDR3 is TGTGCCAGCCGCCTAAACGGGGTAAATGAGCAGTTCTTC.

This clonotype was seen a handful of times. For the CDR3, the DNA is TGTGCCAGCTCACCTAAAATACTGGCCGCATGGGACAAACACACAGATACGCAGTATTTT. Protein product: CASSPKILAAWDKHTDTQYF. The genes are TRBV18 and TRBJ2-3, with a weak D call TRBD1 (6 bases). The germline CDR1 and CDR2 sequences are KGHSH and LQKENI. V was pared by 3 bases and J by 2 bases, with 27 bases between. The CDR3 runs 20 residues.

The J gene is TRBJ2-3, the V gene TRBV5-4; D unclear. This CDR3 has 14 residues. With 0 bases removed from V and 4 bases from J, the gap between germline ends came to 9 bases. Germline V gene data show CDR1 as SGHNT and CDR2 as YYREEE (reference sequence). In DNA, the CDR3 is TGTGCCAGCAGCTTGGGGTCGACCCCAGATACGCAGTATTTT. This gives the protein CASSLGSTPDTQYF.

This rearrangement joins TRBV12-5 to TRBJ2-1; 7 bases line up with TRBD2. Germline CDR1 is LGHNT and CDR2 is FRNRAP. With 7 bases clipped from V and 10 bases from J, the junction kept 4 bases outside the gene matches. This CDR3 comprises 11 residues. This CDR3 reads CASAILAEQFF. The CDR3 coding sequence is TGTGCTAGTGCCATACTAGCGGAGCAGTTCTTC. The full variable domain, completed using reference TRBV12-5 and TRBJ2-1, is DARVTQTPRHKVTEMGQEVTMRCQPILGHNTVFWYRQTMMQGLELLAYFRNRAPLDDSGMPKDRFSAEMPDATLATLKIQPSEPRDSAVYFCASAILAEQFFGPGTRLTVL.

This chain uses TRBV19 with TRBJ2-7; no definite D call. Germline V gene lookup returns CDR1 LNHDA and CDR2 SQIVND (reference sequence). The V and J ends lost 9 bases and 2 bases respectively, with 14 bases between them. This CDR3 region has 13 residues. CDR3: CASPEIRAYEQYF. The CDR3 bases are TGTGCCAGCCCGGAAATAAGGGCCTACGAGCAGTACTTC.

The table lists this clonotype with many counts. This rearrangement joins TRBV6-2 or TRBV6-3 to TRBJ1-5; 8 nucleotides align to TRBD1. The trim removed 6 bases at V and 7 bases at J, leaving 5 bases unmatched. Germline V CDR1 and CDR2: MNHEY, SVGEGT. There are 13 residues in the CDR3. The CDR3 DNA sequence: TGTGCCAGCAGCCCTGACAGGGGCCAGCCCCAGCATTTT. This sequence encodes CASSPDRGQPQHF.

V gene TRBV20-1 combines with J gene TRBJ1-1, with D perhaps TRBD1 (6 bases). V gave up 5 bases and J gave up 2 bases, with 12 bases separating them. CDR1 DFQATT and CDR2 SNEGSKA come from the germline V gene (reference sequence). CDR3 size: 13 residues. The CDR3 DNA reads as TGCAGTGCTCCTGGACAGTATAACACTGAAGCTTTCTTT. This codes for CSAPGQYNTEAFF.

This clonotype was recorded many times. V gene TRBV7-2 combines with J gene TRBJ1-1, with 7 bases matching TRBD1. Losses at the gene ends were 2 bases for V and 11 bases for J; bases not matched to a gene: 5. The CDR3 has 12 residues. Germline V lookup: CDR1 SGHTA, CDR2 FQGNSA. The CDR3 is CASSLNRGTAFF. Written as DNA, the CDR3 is TGTGCCAGCAGCTTAAACAGGGGAACGGCTTTCTTT.

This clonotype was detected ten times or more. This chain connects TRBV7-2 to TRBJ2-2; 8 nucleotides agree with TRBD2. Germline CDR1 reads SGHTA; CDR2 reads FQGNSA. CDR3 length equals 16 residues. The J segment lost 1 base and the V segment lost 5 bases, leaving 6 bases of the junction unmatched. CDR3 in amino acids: CASSIDSGVNTGELFF. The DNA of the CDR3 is TGTGCCAGCAGCATAGATAGCGGGGTGAACACCGGGGAGCTGTTTTTT.

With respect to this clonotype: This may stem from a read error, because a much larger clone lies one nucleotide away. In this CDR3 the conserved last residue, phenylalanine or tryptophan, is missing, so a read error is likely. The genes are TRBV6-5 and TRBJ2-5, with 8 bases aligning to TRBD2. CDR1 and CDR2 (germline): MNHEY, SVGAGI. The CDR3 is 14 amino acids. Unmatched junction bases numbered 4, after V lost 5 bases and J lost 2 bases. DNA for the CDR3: TGTGCCAGCAGTCGGGGGGGTGGGCAAGAGACCCAGTACATC. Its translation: CASSRGGGQETQYI.